The table lists the clone carrying this TCR beta chain with a few counts. Its antigen remains unknown. CD4+ naive, central memory, regulatory and stem cell-like memory subsets were isolated by sorting on CD45RO/CCR7/CD25/CD127/CD95/CD27. This entry is derived from a study of beta chain features in type 1 diabetes. Expressed TCRB transcripts were sequenced because the entire RNA isolate underwent reverse transcription. Produced via immunoSEQ multiplex PCR; TCRdb's table is partial and in-frame only. The data show over 500,000 clones, about a sixth seen once. Overall study results and limits: Significant though moderate, a shortening of TCRB CDR3s appeared in all four CD4+ subsets of Type 1 diabetes patients.

The clonotype comes from a man aged 18 to 29 in good health. The source material was naive CD4+ T cells from blood.

CDR3 nucleotide sequence: TGTGCCAGCAGCTTGAGGGAGGGGAGCACAGATACGCAGTATTTT. This codes for CASSLREGSTDTQYF. The gene calls are TRBV7-9 and TRBJ2-3; 7 bases line up with TRBD2. Trimming took 3 bases from V and 0 from J; bases not matched to a gene: 3. Germline assignment: CDR1 SEHNR and CDR2 FQNEAQ (reference sequence). The CDR3 is 15 residues long. Full variable domain (rest looked up from reference TRBV7-9 and TRBJ2-3): DTGVSQNPRHKITKRGQNVTFRCDPISEHNRLYWYRQTLGQGPEFLTYFQNEAQLEKSRLLSDRFSAERPKGSFSTLEIQRTEQGDSAMYLCASSLREGSTDTQYFGPGTRLTVL.